This TCR beta chain was observed in a study of CD8+ T cells in alopecia areata. Study-wide context: Patients received oral tofacitinib, 5 to 10 mg twice daily, for moderate-to-severe alopecia areata.

This CDR3 comprises 15 residues. V was clipped by 4 bases and J by 0 bases; unmatched bases: 0. CDR1 and CDR2 (germline): SNHLY, FYNNEI. Peripheral blood and lesional scalp punch biopsies came from alopecia areata patients. In each case, RNA was isolated and then reverse transcribed into cDNA as the sequencing template. The repertoire was sequenced with immunoSEQ multiplex PCR; TCRdb's copy has only in-frame clones and lacks some. The sample consists of 10,000 to 15,000 clones, around 50% of them appearing once. Notes on the study in general: Greater clonality was observed in lesional scalp samples, especially alopecia totalis/universalis, versus normal scalp. Mice gave a clearer picture of TCR sharing than patients did, possibly for HLA-related reasons.

Concerning this clone: Antigen unknown. Distinct nucleotide sequences in the sample also encode this CDR3.

Material: skin. The receptor comes from a human donor with alopecia areata. This rearrangement joins TRBV2 to TRBJ2-1, with 10 bases identical to TRBD2. The CDR3 spells CASSASGSSYNEQFF. The CDR3 coding sequence is TGTGCCAGCAGTGCTAGCGGGAGCTCCTACAATGAGCAGTTCTTC.